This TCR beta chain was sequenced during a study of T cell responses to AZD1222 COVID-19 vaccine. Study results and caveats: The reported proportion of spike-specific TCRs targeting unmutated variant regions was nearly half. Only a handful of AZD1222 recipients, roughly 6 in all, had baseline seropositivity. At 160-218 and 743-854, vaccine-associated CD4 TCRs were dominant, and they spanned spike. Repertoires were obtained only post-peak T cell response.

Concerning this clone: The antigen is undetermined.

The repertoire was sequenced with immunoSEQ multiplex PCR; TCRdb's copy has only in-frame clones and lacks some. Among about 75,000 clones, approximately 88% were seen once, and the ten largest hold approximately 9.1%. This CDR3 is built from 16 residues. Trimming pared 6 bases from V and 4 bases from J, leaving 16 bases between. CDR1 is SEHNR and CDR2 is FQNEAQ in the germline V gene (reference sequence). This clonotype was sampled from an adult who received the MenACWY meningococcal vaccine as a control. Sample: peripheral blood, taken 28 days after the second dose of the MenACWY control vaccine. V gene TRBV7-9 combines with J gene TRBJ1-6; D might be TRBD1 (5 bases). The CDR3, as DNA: TGTGCCAGCAGTGCTTTTGAGGGGATTTATAATTCACCCCTCCACTTT. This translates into CASSAFEGIYNSPLHF.